Shown below are 23 T cell receptor beta chains from a single sample sequenced in a study of T cell repertoires in aging, cancer and after chemotherapy. Amplification of TCR beta used genomic DNA extracted from peripheral blood. Multiplex touch-down PCR with TRB-A/B primers amplified rearranged V-D-J TRB sequences. One entry per CDR3 protein results from TCRdb running MiXCR on the multiplex PCR reads. The sample lists around 12,000 distinct CDR3 sequences; approximately 21% were seen once. The sample consisted of blood. The receptor set was obtained from a human donor in good health.

This clonotype has a handful of counts. V usage is TRBV20-1 and J usage is TRBJ2-3; D is undetermined. The germline CDR1 and CDR2 sequences are DFQATT and SNEGSKA (reference sequence). This CDR3 spans 15 amino acids. The V end was cut by 8 bases, the J end by 0 bases, with 18 bases between. The CDR3 here is CSSSPPGDSTDTQYF. The CDR3 region has the DNA TGCAGTTCTTCCCCCCCCGGAGACAGCACAGATACGCAGTATTTT.

Ten or more counts support this clonotype. The J gene is TRBJ1-5, the V gene TRBV6-6; D is unclear. This CDR3 contains 14 residues. V lost 1 base and J 1 base, leaving 5 bases between the germline ends. Per germline, CDR1 MNHNY and CDR2 SVGAGI (reference sequence). In DNA form, the CDR3 reads TGTGCCAGCAGTTACTGGCAGAGCAATCAGCCCCAGCATTTT. Protein sequence: CASSYWQSNQPQHF.

As to this clonotype: One base away lies a much larger clone, so this may be a sequencing read error. The gene calls are TRBV18 and TRBJ1-1; D is unresolved. The V gene lost 1 base and the J gene lost 4 bases, with 4 bases spanning the gap. This CDR3 comprises 12 residues. Germline V gives CDR1 KGHSH, CDR2 LQKENI. The chain's CDR3 is CASSPQTTEAFF. The CDR3 region has the DNA TGTGCCAGCTCACCACAAACCACTGAAGCTTTCTTT.

Note on this clonotype: This may be a read error: a much more frequent sequence differs by one nucleotide. The rearrangement links TRBV27 to TRBJ1-2, with 7 nucleotides matching TRBD1. J was trimmed by 4 bases and V by 9 bases; bases with no gene match: 8. The V gene's germline CDR1 is MNHEY and CDR2 SMNVEV (reference sequence). This CDR3 has 13 residues. The CDR3 bases are TGTGCCAGTGAAGGGGGCCTGGGCTATGGCTACACCTTC. Translation gives CASEGGLGYGYTF.

The V gene is TRBV15, the J gene TRBJ2-1, with 8 bases matching TRBD2. Germline CDR1 reads LNHNV; CDR2 reads YYDKDF (reference sequence). J was trimmed by 2 bases and V by 5 bases; bases with no gene match: 2. This CDR3 contains 14 residues. In DNA form, the CDR3 reads TGTGCCACCAGCCGGGGGGGGACCTACAATGAGCAGTTCTTC. Its translation: CATSRGGTYNEQFF.

This clonotype was seen more than once but under ten times. This chain links TRBV7-6 with TRBJ1-5; tentative D call: TRBD1 (5 bases). This CDR3 has 17 residues. V was pared by 4 bases and J by 5 bases, with 21 bases between. Per the germline V gene, CDR1 is SGHVS and CDR2 is FNYEAQ. The CDR3 loop is CASSSRRGSGKDQPQHF. In DNA form, the CDR3 reads TGTGCCAGCAGCTCTCGGCGGGGGTCAGGGAAAGATCAGCCCCAGCATTTT.

The chain combines TRBV7-9 with TRBJ2-3; TRBD1 is a possible D gene (5 bases). Germline assignment: CDR1 SEHNR and CDR2 FQNEAQ (reference sequence). The CDR3 totals 14 residues. V shed 8 bases and J shed 7 bases, with 19 bases lying between them. The CDR3 DNA reads as TGTGCCAGCGGGCAGGGTTGGCTAACTCATACGCAGTATTTT. Translating gives CASGQGWLTHTQYF.

This clonotype was seen a single time. J is TRBJ1-4 and V is TRBV28, with D possibly TRBD1 on 5 matching bases. Germline CDR1 and CDR2: MDHEN and SYDVKM. The V and J ends lost 1 base and 2 bases respectively, with 11 bases between them. The CDR3 is 16 residues long. The CDR3 DNA reads TGTGCCAGCAGTTTATCCGGGGCGCTTACTAATGAAAAACTGTTTTTT. As protein: CASSLSGALTNEKLFF. The whole variable domain, filled in from reference TRBV28 and TRBJ1-4, reads DVKVTQSSRYLVKRTGEKVFLECVQDMDHENMFWYRQDPGLGLRLIYFSYDVKMKEKGDIPEGYSVSREKKERFSLILESASTNQTSMYLCASSLSGALTNEKLFFGSGTQLSVL.

The V call is TRBV7-9, the J call TRBJ2-3; 8 bases map to TRBD1. In germline, CDR1 is SEHNR, CDR2 FQNEAQ (reference sequence). Losses at the gene ends were 2 bases for V and 2 bases for J; bases not matched to a gene: 9. The length of the CDR3 is 17 residues. CDR3 loop: CASSLILTGDLTDTQYF. The CDR3 bases are TGTGCCAGCAGCTTAATATTGACAGGGGACCTCACAGATACGCAGTATTTT.

This rearrangement joins TRBV27 to TRBJ2-1; D remains ambiguous. Trimming shortened V by 2 bases and J by 5 bases, and 7 bases separated the two germline ends. There are 13 residues in the CDR3. CDR1 is MNHEY and CDR2 is SMNVEV in the germline V gene (reference sequence). CDR3 loop: CASSLGRNNEQFF. Written as DNA, the CDR3 is TGTGCCAGCAGTTTAGGGCGAAACAATGAGCAGTTCTTC.

The table lists this clonotype with many counts. The chain carries TRBV7-9 and TRBJ2-7; D might be TRBD1 or TRBD2, each matching 5 bases. The ends were cut back, 4 bases at V and 3 bases at J, with 10 bases in the middle. The CDR3 covers 13 residues. CDR1 and CDR2 from the germline V gene are SEHNR and FQNEAQ (reference sequence). The CDR3 here is CASSSGRIYEQYF. In DNA, the CDR3 is TGTGCCAGCAGCTCGGGACGGATCTACGAGCAGTACTTC.

By share, this clonotype ranks as medium-sized (0.01 to 0.1%). V is TRBV29-1 and J is TRBJ2-6; D is unresolved. The germline CDR1 and CDR2 sequences are SQVTM and ANQGSEA. The V gene lost 4 bases and the J gene lost 2 bases, with 15 bases spanning the gap. The CDR3 covers 16 residues. In DNA, the CDR3 is TGCAGCGTTGCGCACTACAACCCCCCTGGGGCCAACGTCCTGACTTTC. Translation: CSVAHYNPPGANVLTF.

This clonotype came up many times. The chain combines TRBV10-3 with TRBJ2-7; either TRBD1 or TRBD2 may supply D (5 bases each). Trimming cost V 6 bases and J 0 bases, with 12 bases left between them. The CDR3 is 14 amino acids. CDR1 and CDR2 from the germline V gene are ENHRY and SYGVKD. This chain's CDR3 is CAIRSGTFSYEQYF. The CDR3 DNA reads as TGTGCCATCAGATCCGGGACGTTCTCCTACGAGCAGTACTTC.

The chain links TRBV5-1 to TRBJ2-2; TRBD2 aligns across 14 bases. J lost 4 bases, V lost 4 bases, and 15 bases had no gene match. The CDR3 totals 20 residues. CDR1 SGHRS and CDR2 YFSETQ come from the germline V gene. The CDR3 DNA reads TGCGCCAGCAGCCCCCACCCACGACTAGCGGGGGGGCCGAGCACCGGGGAGCTGTTTTTT. Amino acid sequence: CASSPHPRLAGGPSTGELFF.

This clonotype occurred a few times. The chain is built from TRBV6-1 and TRBJ1-2; a weak D match, TRBD1 (6 bases). Trimming took off 6 bases at V and 0 bases at J, with 17 bases between the two ends. CDR1 is MNHNS and CDR2 is SASEGT in the germline V gene. The CDR3 loop spans 16 amino acids. The CDR3 sequence: CASSSRTGYANYGYTF. In DNA, the CDR3 is TGTGCCAGCAGCTCCCGTACAGGGTACGCTAACTATGGCTACACCTTC.

V is TRBV5-4 and J is TRBJ2-1; 8 nucleotides align to TRBD2. Germline CDR1 SGHNT, CDR2 YYREEE (reference sequence). This CDR3 contains 14 residues. Trimming cost V 4 bases and J 9 bases; bases outside gene matches: 9. CDR3 nucleotide sequence: TGTGCCAGCAGCCCCAGCGGGAGTCGAGGTGAGCAGTTCTTC. It specifies CASSPSGSRGEQFF.

Only a few counts were recorded for this clonotype. V and J are TRBV7-6 and TRBJ1-6; D remains ambiguous. CDR3 length: 18 residues. The germline V gene has CDR1 SGHVS and CDR2 FNYEAQ. V lost 5 bases and J 3 bases, leaving 20 bases between the germline ends. The CDR3 DNA is TGTGCCAGCAGCCCGACGACGTCGGGCCTTATCTATAATTCACCCCTCCACTTT. Its translation: CASSPTTSGLIYNSPLHF.

The chain carries TRBV18 and TRBJ2-7; D remains unclear. V dropped 0 bases and J dropped 3 bases, with 6 bases sitting between them. Germline CDR1 and CDR2: KGHSH and LQKENI. The CDR3 totals 13 residues. This CDR3 reads CASSPPDNYEQYF. The CDR3 bases are TGTGCCAGCTCACCACCCGACAACTACGAGCAGTACTTC. Combining the CDR3 with reference TRBV18 and TRBJ2-7 gives the whole variable domain NAGVMQNPRHLVRRRGQEARLRCSPMKGHSHVYWYRQLPEEGLKFMVYLQKENIIDESGMPKERFSAEFPKEGPSILRIQQVVRGDSAAYFCASSPPDNYEQYFGPGTRLTVT.

The chain employs TRBV7-9 and TRBJ1-1; the D is unclear. V lost 5 bases to trimming and J lost 1 base, with 14 bases between them. The CDR3 contains 15 residues. From germline, CDR1 is SEHNR and CDR2 FQNEAQ (reference sequence). The CDR3 nucleotides are TGTGCCAGCAGCCAAGATAGCTACGAGAACACTGAAGCTTTCTTT. It translates to CASSQDSYENTEAFF.

This chain links TRBV24-1 with TRBJ1-5; D gene unclear. Trimming shortened V by 3 bases and J by 4 bases, and 6 bases separated the two germline ends. The CDR3 runs 13 residues. Germline CDR1 KGHDR, CDR2 SFDVKD. The CDR3 region is CATSDHGNQPQHF. In DNA form, the CDR3 reads TGTGCCACCAGTGATCACGGGAATCAGCCCCAGCATTTT.

The rearrangement joins TRBV20-1 to TRBJ2-3; D remains unclear. V shed 4 bases and J shed 0 bases, with 14 bases lying between them. CDR1 DFQATT and CDR2 SNEGSKA come from the germline V gene (reference sequence). CDR3 length equals 15 residues. CDR3 sequence (DNA): TGCAGTGCTACCTTTAGAGATACTAGCACAGATACGCAGTATTTT. Amino acid sequence: CSATFRDTSTDTQYF.

Points on this clonotype: A much more abundant neighbour one base away suggests this may be a read error. The chain combines TRBV15 with TRBJ2-7, with TRBD2 matching over 8 bases. The CDR3 covers 14 residues. Germline CDR1 LNHNV, CDR2 YYDKDF (reference sequence). The CDR3 region is CASRRGASYYEQYF. CDR3 in DNA: TGTGCCTCCAGGCGGGGGGCTAGTTACTACGAGCAGTACTTC.

This clonotype showed up just a few times. The CDR3 ends on some other residue instead of the conserved phenylalanine or tryptophan, so this is likely a read error. The DNA is left out, because the CDR3 cannot be placed on it with certainty; the CDR3 is given as TCRdb lists it. The chain has TRBV6-1 and TRBJ2-7; whether TRBD1, the table's D call, matches the DNA was not checked. The CDR3 contains 14 residues when both ends are counted. CDR1 MNHNS and CDR2 SASEGT come from the germline V gene. CDR3 region: CASSEFLGEGGRTL.